The clone carrying this T cell receptor (beta chain) was counted ten times or more. No antigen is known for it. This CDR3 is 13 amino acids long. Germline V gives CDR1 MNHEY, CDR2 SVGEGT. With 2 bases removed from V and 7 bases from J, the gap between germline ends came to 8 bases. The TCR beta CDR3 regions underwent amplification using RNA transcripts as the source. When the TCR CDR3 underwent first-round RT-PCR, the HTBI primer set was used. TCRdb analysed the multiplex PCR reads with MiXCR anew, one entry per CDR3 protein. This sample has 300,000 to 350,000 distinct CDR3 sequences, with 15% to 20% found just once. This entry belongs to a study of T cells in Graves' hyperthyroidism and ophthalmopathy. Study-wide results and limits: Among thyroid clonotypes expanded above 0.001, most also appeared in blood.

Diagnosing involved the use of clinical symptoms, serum thyroxine and TRAb, thyroid ultrasound and orbital computed tomography. The specimen sequenced was blood. The V gene is TRBV6-2 or TRBV6-3, the J gene TRBJ2-2; D is unclear. The TCR was taken from a middle-aged woman with Graves' ophthalmopathy. CDR3 coding DNA: TGTGCCAGCAGTTACGGGTATGGCGGGGAGCTGTTTTTT. It is translated as CASSYGYGGELFF.